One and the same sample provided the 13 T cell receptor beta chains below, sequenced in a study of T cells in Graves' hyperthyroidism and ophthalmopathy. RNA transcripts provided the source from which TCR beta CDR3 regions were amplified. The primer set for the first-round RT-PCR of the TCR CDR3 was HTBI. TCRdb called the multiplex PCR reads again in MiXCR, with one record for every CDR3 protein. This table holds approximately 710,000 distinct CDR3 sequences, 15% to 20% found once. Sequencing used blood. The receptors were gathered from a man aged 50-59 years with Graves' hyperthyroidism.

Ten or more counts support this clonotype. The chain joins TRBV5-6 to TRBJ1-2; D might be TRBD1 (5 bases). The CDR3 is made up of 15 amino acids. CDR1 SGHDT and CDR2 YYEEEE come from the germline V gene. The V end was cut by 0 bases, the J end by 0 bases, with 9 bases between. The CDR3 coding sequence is TGTGCCAGCAGCTTGGATCAGGGACCTAACTATGGCTACACCTTC. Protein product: CASSLDQGPNYGYTF.

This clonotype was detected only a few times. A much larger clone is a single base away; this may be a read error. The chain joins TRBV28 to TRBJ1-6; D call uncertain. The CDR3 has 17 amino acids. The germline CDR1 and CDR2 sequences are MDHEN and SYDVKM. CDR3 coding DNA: TGTGCCAGCAGTTTAGTTCCACAAGGCCCCTATGGATCACCCCTCAACTTT. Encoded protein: CASSLVPQGPYGSPLNF.

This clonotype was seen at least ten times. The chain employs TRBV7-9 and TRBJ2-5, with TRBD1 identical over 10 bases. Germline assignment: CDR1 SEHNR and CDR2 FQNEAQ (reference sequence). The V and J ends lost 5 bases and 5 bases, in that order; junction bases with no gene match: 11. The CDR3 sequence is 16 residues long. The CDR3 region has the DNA TGTGCCAGCAGCCAGAGACAGGGGGCTAGAGGTGAGACCCAGTACTTC. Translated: CASSQRQGARGETQYF.

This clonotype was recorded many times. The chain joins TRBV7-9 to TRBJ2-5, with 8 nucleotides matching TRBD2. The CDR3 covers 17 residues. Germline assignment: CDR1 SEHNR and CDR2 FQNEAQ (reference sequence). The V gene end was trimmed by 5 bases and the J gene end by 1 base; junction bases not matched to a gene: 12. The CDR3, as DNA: TGTGCCAGCAGCCCCGGGGTAGCGGGGACATCCCAAGAGACCCAGTACTTC. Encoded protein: CASSPGVAGTSQETQYF.

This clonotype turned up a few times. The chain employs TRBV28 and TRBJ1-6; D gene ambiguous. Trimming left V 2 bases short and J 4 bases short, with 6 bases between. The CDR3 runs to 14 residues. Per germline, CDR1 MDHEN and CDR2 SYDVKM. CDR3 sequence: CASSLGRYNSPLHF. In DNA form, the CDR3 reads TGTGCCAGCAGTTTAGGGCGGTATAATTCACCCCTCCACTTT.

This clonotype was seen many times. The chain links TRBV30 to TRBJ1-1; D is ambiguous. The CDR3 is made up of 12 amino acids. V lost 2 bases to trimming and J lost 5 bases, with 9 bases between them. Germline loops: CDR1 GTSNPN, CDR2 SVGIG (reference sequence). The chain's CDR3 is CAWSPPGTEAFF. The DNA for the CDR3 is TGTGCCTGGAGTCCCCCAGGAACTGAAGCTTTCTTT.

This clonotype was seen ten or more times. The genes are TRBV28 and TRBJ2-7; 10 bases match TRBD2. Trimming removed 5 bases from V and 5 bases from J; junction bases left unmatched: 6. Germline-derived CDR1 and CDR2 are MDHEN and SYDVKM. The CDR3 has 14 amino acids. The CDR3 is CASSLSGLANEQYF. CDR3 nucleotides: TGTGCCAGCAGTCTATCGGGACTAGCGAACGAGCAGTACTTC.

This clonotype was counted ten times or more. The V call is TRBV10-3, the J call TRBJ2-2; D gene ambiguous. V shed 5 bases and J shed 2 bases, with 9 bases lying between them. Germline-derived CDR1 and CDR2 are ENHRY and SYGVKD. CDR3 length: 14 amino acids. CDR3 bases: TGTGCCATCAGTCTTCAGGCAAACACCGGGGAGCTGTTTTTT. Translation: CAISLQANTGELFF.

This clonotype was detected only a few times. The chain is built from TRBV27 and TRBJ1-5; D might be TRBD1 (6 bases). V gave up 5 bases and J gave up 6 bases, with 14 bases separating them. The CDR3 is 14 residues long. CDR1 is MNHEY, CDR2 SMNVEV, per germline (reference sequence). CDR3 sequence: CASSQGGGGQPQHF. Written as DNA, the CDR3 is TGTGCCAGCAGTCAAGGGGGAGGCGGTCAGCCCCAGCATTTT.

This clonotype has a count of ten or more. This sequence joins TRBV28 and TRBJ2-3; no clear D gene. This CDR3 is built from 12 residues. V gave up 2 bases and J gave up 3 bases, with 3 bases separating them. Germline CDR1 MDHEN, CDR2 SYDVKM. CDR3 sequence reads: CASSLQTDTQYF. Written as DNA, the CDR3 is TGTGCCAGCAGTTTACAGACAGATACGCAGTATTTT. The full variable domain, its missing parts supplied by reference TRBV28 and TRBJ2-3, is DVKVTQSSRYLVKRTGEKVFLECVQDMDHENMFWYRQDPGLGLRLIYFSYDVKMKEKGDIPEGYSVSREKKERFSLILESASTNQTSMYLCASSLQTDTQYFGPGTRLTVL.

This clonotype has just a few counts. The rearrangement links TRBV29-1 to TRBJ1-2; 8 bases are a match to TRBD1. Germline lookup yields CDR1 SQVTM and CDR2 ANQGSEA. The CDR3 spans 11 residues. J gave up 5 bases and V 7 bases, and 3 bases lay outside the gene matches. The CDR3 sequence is CSGRTGYGYTF. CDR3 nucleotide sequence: TGCAGCGGACGGACAGGGTATGGCTACACCTTC.

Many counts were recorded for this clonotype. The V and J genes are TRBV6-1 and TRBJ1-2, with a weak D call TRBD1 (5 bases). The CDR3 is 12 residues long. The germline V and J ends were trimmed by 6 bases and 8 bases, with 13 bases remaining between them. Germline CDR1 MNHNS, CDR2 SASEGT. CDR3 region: CASSPQGSGYTF. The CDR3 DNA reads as TGTGCCAGCAGCCCCCAGGGCTCAGGCTACACCTTC.

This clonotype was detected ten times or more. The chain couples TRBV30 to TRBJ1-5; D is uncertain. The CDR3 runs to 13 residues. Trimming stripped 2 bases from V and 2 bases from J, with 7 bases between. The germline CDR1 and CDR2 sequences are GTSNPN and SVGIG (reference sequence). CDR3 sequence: CAWSKDGNQPQHF. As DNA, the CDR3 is TGTGCCTGGAGTAAAGACGGCAATCAGCCCCAGCATTTT. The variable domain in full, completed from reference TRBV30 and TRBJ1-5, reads SQTIHQWPATLVQPVGSPLSLECTVEGTSNPNLYWYRQAAGRGLQLLFYSVGIGQISSEVPQNLSASRPQDRQFILSSKKLLLSDSGFYLCAWSKDGNQPQHFGDGTRLSIL.